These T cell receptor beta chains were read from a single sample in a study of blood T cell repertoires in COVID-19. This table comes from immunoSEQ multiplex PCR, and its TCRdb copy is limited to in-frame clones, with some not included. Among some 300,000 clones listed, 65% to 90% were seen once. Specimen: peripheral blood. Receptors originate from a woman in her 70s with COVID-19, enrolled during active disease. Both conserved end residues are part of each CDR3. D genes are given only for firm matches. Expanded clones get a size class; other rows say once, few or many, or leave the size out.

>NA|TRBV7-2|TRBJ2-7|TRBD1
CASSFTGQGAYEQYF
TGTGCCAGCAGCTTTACGGGACAGGGCGCGTACGAGCAGTACTTC
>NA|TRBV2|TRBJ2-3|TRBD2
CASSAGLAGFSTDTQYF
TGTGCCAGCAGCGCTGGACTAGCGGGATTCAGCACAGATACGCAGTATTTT
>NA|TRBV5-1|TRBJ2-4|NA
CASSPSPGGENIQYF
TGCGCCAGCAGCCCGAGCCCCGGCGGGGAAAACATTCAGTACTTC
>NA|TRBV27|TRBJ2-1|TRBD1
CASSPDRGGEQFF
TGTGCCAGCAGTCCAGACAGGGGCGGTGAGCAGTTCTTC
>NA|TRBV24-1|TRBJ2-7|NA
CATSDYGQPYEQYF
TGTGCCACCAGTGATTACGGACAGCCCTACGAGCAGTACTTC
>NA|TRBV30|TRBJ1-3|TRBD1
CASQGGGTGGNTIYF
TGTGCCTCCCAGGGTGGAGGGACAGGAGGAAACACCATATATTTT
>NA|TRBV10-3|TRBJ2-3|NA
CAISESSSTDTQYF
TGTGCCATCAGTGAGAGTAGCAGCACAGATACGCAGTATTTT
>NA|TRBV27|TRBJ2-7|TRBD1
CAAKSGGADYEQYF
TGTGCCGCCAAATCAGGGGGCGCCGACTACGAGCAGTACTTC
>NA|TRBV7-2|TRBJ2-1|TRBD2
CASSFDQRGGGNEQFF
TGTGCCAGCAGCTTTGACCAGCGGGGGGGCGGCAATGAGCAGTTCTTC
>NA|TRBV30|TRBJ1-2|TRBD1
CAWSVAGGIYGYTF
TGTGCCTGGAGTGTTGCAGGGGGAATCTATGGCTACACCTTC
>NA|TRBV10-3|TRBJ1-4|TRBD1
CAIADRVNEKLFF
TGTGCCATCGCCGACAGGGTTAATGAAAAACTGTTTTTT
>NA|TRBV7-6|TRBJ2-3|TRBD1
CASSLGRGYTDTQYF
TGTGCCAGCAGCTTAGGCAGGGGGTACACAGATACGCAGTATTTT
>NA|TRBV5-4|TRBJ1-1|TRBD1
CASSSDRGVTEAFF
TGTGCCAGCAGCTCCGACAGGGGAGTGACTGAAGCTTTCTTT
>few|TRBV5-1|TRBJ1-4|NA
CASSPRGQANEKLFF
TGCGCCAGCAGCCCTCGCGGGCAGGCTAATGAAAAACTGTTTTTT
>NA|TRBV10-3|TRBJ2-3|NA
CAISELEVTQYF
TGTGCCATCAGTGAGTTAGAGGTTACGCAGTATTTT
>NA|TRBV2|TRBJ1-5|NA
CASRRTGNQPQHF
TGTGCCAGCAGAAGGACGGGGAACCAGCCCCAGCATTTT
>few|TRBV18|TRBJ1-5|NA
CASSPTQGGNQPQHF
TGTGCCAGCTCACCAACCCAAGGAGGCAATCAGCCCCAGCATTTT
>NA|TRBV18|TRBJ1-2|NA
CASSPQGSNYGYTF
TGTGCCAGCTCACCCCAGGGCTCTAACTATGGCTACACCTTC
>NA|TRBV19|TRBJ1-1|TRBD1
CASSKQGFGTEAFF
TGTGCCAGTAGTAAACAGGGGTTCGGGACTGAAGCTTTCTTT
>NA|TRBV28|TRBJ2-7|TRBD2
CASSPTSGGLYEQYF
TGTGCCAGCAGTCCGACTAGCGGGGGGCTGTACGAGCAGTACTTC
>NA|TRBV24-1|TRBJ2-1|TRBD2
CATSDPGAGEPYNEQFF
TGTGCCACCAGTGACCCCGGAGCGGGAGAGCCCTACAATGAGCAGTTCTTC
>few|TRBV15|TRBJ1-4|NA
CATSKMRETNEKLFF
TGTGCCACCAGCAAGATGAGAGAAACTAATGAAAAACTGTTTTTT
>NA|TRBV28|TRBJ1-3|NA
CASTNLARDTIYF
TGTGCCAGCACCAATTTAGCCCGGGACACCATATATTTT
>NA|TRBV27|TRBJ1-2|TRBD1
CASSLSPGQTNYGYTF
TGTGCCAGCAGTTTATCTCCGGGACAGACTAACTATGGCTACACCTTC
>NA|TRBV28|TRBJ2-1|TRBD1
CASSSGQGILYEQFF
TGTGCCAGCAGCTCAGGACAGGGTATTCTGTATGAGCAGTTCTTC
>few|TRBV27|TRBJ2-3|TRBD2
CASSLLAGSSTDTQYF
TGTGCCAGCAGTTTATTAGCGGGCAGCAGCACAGATACGCAGTATTTT
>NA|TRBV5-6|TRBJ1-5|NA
CASSLAGGDPQHF
TGTGCCAGCAGCCTCGCCGGGGGGGACCCCCAGCATTTT
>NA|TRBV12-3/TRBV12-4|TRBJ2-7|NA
CASSLGPSYEQYF
TGTGCCAGCAGTTTGGGGCCCTCCTACGAGCAGTACTTC
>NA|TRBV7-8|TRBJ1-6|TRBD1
CASSFGTGGSPLHF
TGTGCCAGCAGCTTCGGGACAGGAGGGTCACCCCTCCACTTT
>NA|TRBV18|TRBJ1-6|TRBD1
CASSPGQGLPPLHF
TGTGCCAGCTCACCAGGACAGGGTTTACCACCCCTCCACTTT
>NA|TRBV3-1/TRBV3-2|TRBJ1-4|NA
CASSRKPGREKLFF
TGTGCCAGCAGCCGGAAACCGGGAAGGGAAAAACTGTTTTTT
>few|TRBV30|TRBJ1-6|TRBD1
CAWSPGQGRNSPLHF
TGTGCCTGGAGTCCTGGACAGGGGCGGAATTCACCCCTCCACTTT
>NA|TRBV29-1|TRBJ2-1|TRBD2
CSVELAGGRYNEQFF
TGCAGCGTTGAACTAGCGGGGGGGCGATACAATGAGCAGTTCTTC
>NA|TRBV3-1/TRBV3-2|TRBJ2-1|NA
CASSPTPGAYNEQFF
TGTGCCAGCAGCCCTACTCCCGGGGCCTACAATGAGCAGTTCTTC
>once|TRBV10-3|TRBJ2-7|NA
CAISESNFASYEQYF
TGTGCCATCAGTGAGTCCAACTTCGCATCCTACGAGCAGTACTTC
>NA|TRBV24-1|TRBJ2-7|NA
CATSAANRGYEQYF
TGTGCCACCAGTGCCGCGAATCGGGGTTACGAGCAGTACTTC
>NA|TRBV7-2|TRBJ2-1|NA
CASSLVRDGEQFF
TGTGCCAGCAGCTTAGTCCGGGATGGGGAGCAGTTCTTC
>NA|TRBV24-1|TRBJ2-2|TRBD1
CATRTTGQGSTGELFF
TGTGCCACCAGAACTACCGGACAGGGAAGCACCGGGGAGCTGTTTTTT
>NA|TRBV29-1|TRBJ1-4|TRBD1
CSVGGQGGGTTNEKLFF
TGCAGCGTTGGCGGACAGGGAGGGGGTACAACTAATGAAAAACTGTTTTTT
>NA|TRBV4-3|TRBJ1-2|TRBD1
CASSPDRGGYGYTF
TGCGCCAGCAGCCCTGACAGGGGCGGCTATGGCTACACCTTC
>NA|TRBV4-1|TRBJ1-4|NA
CASSQEGAEERGEKLFF
TGCGCCAGCAGCCAAGAGGGGGCGGAAGAGAGAGGGGAAAAACTGTTTTTT
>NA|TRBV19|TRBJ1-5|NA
CASTTGFSYQPQHF
TGTGCCAGTACCACAGGGTTTAGCTATCAGCCCCAGCATTTT
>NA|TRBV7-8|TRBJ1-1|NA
CASSLYINTEAFF
TGTGCCAGCAGCTTATACATTAACACTGAAGCTTTCTTT
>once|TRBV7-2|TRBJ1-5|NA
CASSWRQENNQPQHF
TGTGCCAGCAGCTGGAGACAGGAAAATAATCAGCCCCAGCATTTT
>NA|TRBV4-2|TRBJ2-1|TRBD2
CASSHVAGGGAVAQGSYNEQFF
TGTGCCAGCAGCCATGTCGCCGGCGGGGGGGCCGTGGCTCAGGGATCCTACAATGAGCAGTTCTTC
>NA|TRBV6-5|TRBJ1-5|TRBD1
CASSYSRTGGQPQHF
TGTGCCAGCAGTTACTCCCGGACAGGCGGGCAGCCCCAGCATTTT
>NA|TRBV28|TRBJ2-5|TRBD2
CASRPAGGQETQYF
TGTGCCAGCAGACCAGCGGGGGGCCAAGAGACCCAGTACTTC
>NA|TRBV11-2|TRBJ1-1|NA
CASSLVLDSNTEAFF
TGTGCCAGCAGCTTAGTCCTGGACTCGAACACTGAAGCTTTCTTT
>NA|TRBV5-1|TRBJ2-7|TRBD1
CASSASGQGASEQYF
TGCGCCAGCAGCGCATCGGGACAGGGGGCCTCCGAGCAGTACTTC
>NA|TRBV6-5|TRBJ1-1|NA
CASLIDPGGTEAFF
TGTGCCAGCCTAATTGACCCCGGGGGGACTGAAGCTTTCTTT
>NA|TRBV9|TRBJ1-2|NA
CASSVGQGLYGYTF
TGTGCCAGCAGCGTAGGCCAGGGCCTTTATGGCTACACCTTC
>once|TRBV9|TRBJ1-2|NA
CASSGSRRVDGYTF
TGTGCCAGCAGCGGGAGTCGCAGGGTGGATGGCTACACCTTC
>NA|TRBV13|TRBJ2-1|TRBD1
CASSSTGDSSYNEQFF
TGTGCCAGCAGCTCGACAGGGGATAGCTCCTACAATGAGCAGTTCTTC
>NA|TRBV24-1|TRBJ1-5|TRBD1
CATSDWRQGGQPQHF
TGTGCCACCAGTGATTGGAGACAGGGTGGCCAGCCCCAGCATTTT
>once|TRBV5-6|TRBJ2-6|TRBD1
CASSLGTGGSGANVLTF
TGTGCCAGCAGCTTGGGGACAGGGGGCAGTGGGGCCAACGTCCTGACTTTC
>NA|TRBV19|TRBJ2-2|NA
CASSMSIIWTGELFF
TGTGCCAGTAGTATGAGTATAATCTGGACCGGGGAGCTGTTTTTT
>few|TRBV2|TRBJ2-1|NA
CASGLVSYNEQFF
TGTGCCAGTGGACTCGTCTCCTACAATGAGCAGTTCTTC